The sequence of this T cell receptor (beta chain) was determined in a study of blood T cell dynamics during melanoma immunotherapy. Study in general: Patients with metastatic melanoma got pembrolizumab or nivolumab-ipilimumab as first-line care.

Stated time point: week 3, after first cycle of checkpoint inhibitor. The CDR3 totals 15 residues. The V end was cut by 6 bases, the J end by 6 bases, with 20 bases between. CDR1 ENHRY and CDR2 SYGVKD come from the germline V gene. Each bulk PBMC sample had roughly 350 ng DNA loaded. TCRdb's copy holds only in-frame clones and misses some; the assay was immunoSEQ multiplex PCR. The sample includes a few thousand clones, about nine tenths of them seen just once. This clonotype was obtained from a human donor with melanoma. The sequencing here drew on blood, taken from a patient treated with checkpoint blockade. The chain employs TRBV10-3 and TRBJ1-2, with D perhaps TRBD1 (6 bases). This CDR3 reads CAISPTGLGLDGYTF. The CDR3, as DNA: TGTGCCATCAGCCCTACAGGGCTGGGGCTTGATGGCTACACCTTC.